This T cell receptor (beta chain) was captured by sequencing in a study of T cells expressing NK-cell markers. Study context: Repertoire data for TCR beta were derived from sorted T cells (CD3+CD56+NKG2C+, CD3+CD56+NKG2C- and CD3+CD56-NKG2C+).

Germline lookup yields CDR1 LGHDT and CDR2 YNNKEL (reference sequence). The CDR3 consists of 15 residues. 5'RACE template switching with UMIs produced the TCR beta cDNA. TCRdb reprocessed the 5' RACE reads and reports one entry per CDR3 protein, with no DNA. The sample includes about 370,000 distinct CDR3 sequences. The clonotype originates from a woman aged 45-65 years in good health. Sequences were obtained from blood T cells: a sorted CD56 or NKG2C T cell subset, CD4+ or CD8+ T cells, or bulk PBMC T cells (not recorded which). This chain connects TRBV3-1 to TRBJ2-2; TCRdb reports TRBD2, a call that lacks DNA to check it against. The CDR3 protein is CASSLNGLVPGELFF.